This TCR beta chain was sequenced for a study of shared clonotypes between healthy human individuals. The data were produced by immunoSEQ multiplex PCR, yet TCRdb's version contains in-frame clones alone and is incomplete. Of roughly 2.1 million clones in the sample, about 93% are singletons; the top ten hold around 1.7%. With 2 bases removed from V and 0 bases from J, the gap between germline ends came to 17 bases. The CDR3 covers 19 residues. CDR1 is LGHNA, CDR2 YSLEER, per germline. CD45RO negativity and positive selection for CCR7 defined naive CD8 cells, a population that excluded terminally differentiated effector memory CD45RA+ cells.

This chain joins TRBV4-3 and TRBJ1-6; no reliable D call. Sequenced input: naive CD8+ T cells from PBMCs. This receptor was obtained from a man aged 18 to 30 in good health. Some clones in this sample may be carry-over from other donors' samples. This CDR3 is CASSQMRYEESSYNSPLHF. The CDR3 bases are TGCGCCAGCAGCCAAATGAGGTATGAGGAGAGCTCCTATAATTCACCCCTCCACTTT.